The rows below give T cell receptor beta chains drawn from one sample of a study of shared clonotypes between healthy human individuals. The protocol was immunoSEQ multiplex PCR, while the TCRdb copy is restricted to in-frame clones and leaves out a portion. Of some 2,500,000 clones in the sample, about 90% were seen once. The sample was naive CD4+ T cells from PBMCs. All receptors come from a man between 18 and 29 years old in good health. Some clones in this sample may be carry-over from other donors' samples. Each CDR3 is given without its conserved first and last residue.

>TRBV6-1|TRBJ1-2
ASRDRDNYGYT
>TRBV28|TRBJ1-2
ASHSRYGYT
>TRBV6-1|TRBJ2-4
ASSADREKAKNIQY
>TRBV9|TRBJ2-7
ASSPHVASSYEQY
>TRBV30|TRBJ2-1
AWSGDRATEQF
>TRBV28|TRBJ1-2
ASSLRGLDYGYT
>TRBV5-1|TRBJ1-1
ASSSTGVNTEAF
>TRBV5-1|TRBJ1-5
ASSLAGQGDQPQH
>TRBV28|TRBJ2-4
ASRARDLAKNIQY
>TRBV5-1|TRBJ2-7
ASSLGFYEQY
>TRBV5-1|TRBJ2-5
ASGFPEETQY
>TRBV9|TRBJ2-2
ASRSRPGTPNTGELF
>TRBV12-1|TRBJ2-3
ASSAIPRPSTDTQY
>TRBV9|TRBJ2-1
ASSARGLNEQF
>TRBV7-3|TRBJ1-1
ASSSKASSQAF